The 14 T cell receptor beta chains in this list originate from one sample, sequenced in a study of blood T cell repertoires in COVID-19. The protocol was immunoSEQ multiplex PCR, while the TCRdb copy is restricted to in-frame clones and leaves out a portion. Altogether 130,000 to 150,000 clones are present, 80% to 85% being singletons, with the ten largest covering less than 6%. Input material: PBMCs or T cells enriched from blood (not recorded which). Receptors were obtained from a woman aged 50 to 60 who had been exposed to COVID-19.

This clone was detected only once. The chain is built from TRBV7-9 and TRBJ2-1; D is ambiguous. Germline CDR1 is SEHNR and CDR2 is FQNEAQ (reference sequence). CDR3 size: 14 residues. The ends were cut back, 3 bases at V and 0 bases at J, with 6 bases in the middle. Written as DNA, the CDR3 is TGTGCCAGCAGCTTGAGGAGCTCCTACAATGAGCAGTTCTTC. It yields the protein CASSLRSSYNEQFF.

The chain is built from TRBV4-3 and TRBJ2-2, with TRBD1 identical over 10 bases. CDR3 size: 16 residues. CDR1 and CDR2 from the germline V gene are LGHNA and YSLEER. Trimming at V came to 1 base and at J to 6 bases, leaving 5 bases not matched to a gene. The CDR3 sequence is CASSQGGQGRSGELFF. The DNA for the CDR3 is TGCGCCAGCAGCCAAGGGGGACAGGGGAGGTCCGGGGAGCTGTTTTTT.

The chain is built from TRBV4-3 and TRBJ2-1; the match to TRBD2 covers 13 bases. CDR1 and CDR2 from the germline V gene are LGHNA and YSLEER. The CDR3 length is 20 residues. J gave up 0 bases and V 4 bases, and 12 bases lay outside the gene matches. CDR3 sequence reads: CASSRSWGLAGQSSYNEQFF. The CDR3 bases are TGCGCCAGCAGCCGATCCTGGGGACTAGCGGGGCAGAGCTCCTACAATGAGCAGTTCTTC.

The J gene is TRBJ2-7, the V gene TRBV12-3 or TRBV12-4, with TRBD2 as a possible D gene (7 bases). The CDR3 contains 13 residues. V gave up 3 bases and J gave up 3 bases, with 9 bases separating them. CDR3 sequence reads: CASSLGGHYEQYF. CDR3 bases: TGTGCCAGCAGTTTGGGGGGGCACTACGAGCAGTACTTC.

This clone was seen repeatedly, ten times or more. The rearrangement links TRBV4-3 to TRBJ1-6, with D unresolved. CDR3 length: 15 residues. The germline V gene has CDR1 LGHNA and CDR2 YSLEER. Trimming removed 1 base from V and 10 bases from J, with 14 bases in between. Here the CDR3 DNA reads TGCGCCAGCAGCCAAGCTTTTGCAGGAATCTCACCCCTCCACTTT. Protein product: CASSQAFAGISPLHF.

The CDR3 loop reads CASSHRTVGTINTGELFF. Written as DNA, the CDR3 is TGCGCCAGCAGCCACCGCACCGTAGGGACTATAAACACCGGGGAGCTGTTTTTT. The V gene is TRBV5-1, the J gene TRBJ2-2, with 7 bases lining up with TRBD2. CDR3 length equals 18 residues. The junction had 14 bases not matched to a gene; V was cut back by 4 bases and J by 2 bases. Germline V lookup: CDR1 SGHRS, CDR2 YFSETQ.

This sequence joins TRBV5-1 and TRBJ2-1, with 8 bases identical to TRBD1. Looked up from germline, CDR1 is SGHRS and CDR2 is YFSETQ. The CDR3 totals 14 residues. V gave up 2 bases and J gave up 9 bases; unmatched junction bases: 7. CDR3 sequence (DNA): TGCGCCAGCAGCTTTGACAGGGGAAGAGGTGAGCAGTTCTTC. Its protein is CASSFDRGRGEQFF.

This rearrangement joins TRBV7-9 to TRBJ2-2; TRBD1 agrees at 7 bases. V was clipped by 5 bases and J by 6 bases; unmatched bases: 3. CDR3 length: 13 amino acids. Germline CDR1 reads SEHNR; CDR2 reads FQNEAQ (reference sequence). CDR3 loop: CASSITGAGELFF. DNA of the CDR3: TGTGCCAGCAGCATCACAGGGGCCGGGGAGCTGTTTTTT. Variable domain in full (rest from reference TRBV7-9 and TRBJ2-2): DTGVSQNPRHKITKRGQNVTFRCDPISEHNRLYWYRQTLGQGPEFLTYFQNEAQLEKSRLLSDRFSAERPKGSFSTLEIQRTEQGDSAMYLCASSITGAGELFFGEGSRLTVL.

The chain joins TRBV5-1 to TRBJ1-6; tentatively, D is TRBD1 (6 bases). The CDR3 has 13 amino acids. V was clipped by 0 bases and J by 16 bases, with 14 bases between them. Germline values: CDR1 SGHRS, CDR2 YFSETQ. The CDR3 DNA reads as TGCGCCAGCAGCTTGGATGGACAGCTGATACTCCACTTT. Protein product: CASSLDGQLILHF. Variable domain in full (rest from reference TRBV5-1 and TRBJ1-6): KAGVTQTPRYLIKTRGQQVTLSCSPISGHRSVSWYQQTPGQGLQFLFEYFSETQRNKGNFPGRFSGRQFSNSRSEMNVSTLELGDSALYLCASSLDGQLILHFGNGTRLTVT.

The V gene is TRBV7-8, the J gene TRBJ2-3; 7 bases align to TRBD1. The CDR3 totals 16 residues. Germline values: CDR1 SGHVS, CDR2 FQNEAQ. V trimming: 0 bases; J trimming: 1 base; junction bases outside the gene matches: 4. CDR3: CASSLATGVGTDTQYF. CDR3 DNA sequence: TGTGCCAGCAGCTTAGCTACAGGGGTCGGCACAGATACGCAGTATTTT.

This clone was detected only once. The gene calls are TRBV7-9 and TRBJ2-3, with D perhaps matching TRBD2 (6 bases). Trimming pared 4 bases from V and 0 bases from J, leaving 17 bases between. Germline V gene data show CDR1 as SEHNR and CDR2 as FQNEAQ (reference sequence). This CDR3 has 17 residues. The CDR3 protein is CASSSPKTSYSTDTQYF. For the CDR3, the DNA is TGTGCCAGCAGCTCCCCTAAGACTAGTTATAGCACAGATACGCAGTATTTT.

The chain recombines TRBV7-2 with TRBJ2-5, with 12 bases matching TRBD2. CDR3 length: 19 amino acids. Germline CDR1 SGHTA, CDR2 FQGNSA. V lost 4 bases, J lost 5 bases, and 17 bases stayed unmatched. CDR3 nucleotides: TGTGCCAGCAGCTCGCGCCGGTCTAGCGGGGGGGCCTTCCCCGAGACCCAGTACTTC. It specifies CASSSRRSSGGAFPETQYF. Full variable domain (remainder filled in from reference TRBV7-2 and TRBJ2-5): GAGVSQSPSNKVTEKGKDVELRCDPISGHTALYWYRQSLGQGLEFLIYFQGNSAPDKSGLPSDRFSAERTGGSVSTLTIQRTQQEDSAVYLCASSSRRSSGGAFPETQYFGPGTRLLVL.

The chain recombines TRBV19 with TRBJ1-2; the match to TRBD1 covers 8 bases. Germline CDR1 and CDR2: LNHDA and SQIVND (reference sequence). The length of the CDR3 is 16 residues. With V trimmed by 1 base and J by 2 bases, 6 bases remained unmatched. In DNA form, the CDR3 reads TGTGCCAGTAGTATAGTGGGGGGACAGGTCAACTATGGCTACACCTTC. Its protein product is CASSIVGGQVNYGYTF.

This chain joins TRBV7-2 and TRBJ2-1; TRBD1 aligns across 8 bases. Germline V gene sequence: CDR1 SGHTA, CDR2 FQGNSA. This CDR3 spans 19 amino acids. The J segment lost 4 bases and the V segment lost 2 bases, leaving 16 bases of the junction unmatched. The CDR3 DNA follows: TGTGCCAGCAGCTTAAGAGTCACGTCCGGGACAGGAGTTTACAATGAGCAGTTCTTC. Translated: CASSLRVTSGTGVYNEQFF.